A single sample is the source of the 20 T cell receptor beta chains below, sequenced in a study of T cells in tuberculosis. Data came from immunoSEQ multiplex PCR; TCRdb stores just in-frame clones and leaves some out. The sample records roughly 24,000 clones, approximately 97% being singletons. Sequenced input: PBMCs. The receptors were gathered from a donor aged 5 to 30 with latent tuberculosis or without tuberculosis infection.

The chain employs TRBV6-5 and TRBJ2-7; 7 bases line up with TRBD2. With 2 bases clipped from V and 2 bases from J, the junction kept 9 bases outside the gene matches. This CDR3 comprises 16 residues. The germline V gene has CDR1 MNHEY and CDR2 SVGAGI. The CDR3 nucleotides are TGTGCCAGCAGTTACAGGGTCCCCGGGACTACCTACGAGCAGTACTTC. This encodes CASSYRVPGTTYEQYF.

The rearrangement links TRBV2 to TRBJ1-1; D is perhaps TRBD1 (5 bases). The length of the CDR3 is 12 residues. Trimming removed 11 bases at V and 8 bases at J, with 18 bases between. Looked up from germline, CDR1 is SNHLY and CDR2 is FYNNEI. The CDR3 region has the DNA TGTGCCCACGTGGGGGGGGTTCAAGAAGCTTTCTTT. It encodes CAHVGGVQEAFF.

The J gene is TRBJ2-3, the V gene TRBV5-6, with 13 bases aligning to TRBD2. The CDR3 contains 19 residues. The junction had 12 bases not matched to a gene; V was cut back by 3 bases and J by 2 bases. Germline-derived CDR1 and CDR2 are SGHDT and YYEEEE. In DNA, the CDR3 is TGTGCCAGCAGCTCCTCTGGGGGACTAGCGGGGACCTACACAGATACGCAGTATTTT. Its protein is CASSSSGGLAGTYTDTQYF.

The chain combines TRBV6-5 with TRBJ1-1; D might be TRBD1 (6 bases). The germline V and J ends were trimmed by 10 bases and 2 bases, with 17 bases remaining between them. The germline CDR1 and CDR2 sequences are MNHEY and SVGAGI. This CDR3 has 14 amino acids. CDR3 DNA: TGTGCCACGGGAACTGACAGGATCAACACTGAAGCTTTCTTT. This codes for CATGTDRINTEAFF.

The chain joins TRBV7-2 to TRBJ2-5; D unresolved. The CDR3 extends over 10 amino acids. The V and J ends lost 8 bases and 2 bases respectively, with 3 bases between them. Germline V gene data show CDR1 as SGHTA and CDR2 as FQGNSA. The CDR3 nucleotides are TGTGCCAGCGCGCAAGAGACCCAGTACTTC. The encoded protein is CASAQETQYF.

This clone was seen only once. This sequence joins TRBV6-5 and TRBJ2-7, with 8 positions matching TRBD2. J was trimmed by 3 bases and V by 2 bases; bases with no gene match: 0. Germline assignment: CDR1 MNHEY and CDR2 SVGAGI. The CDR3 runs 13 residues. The CDR3 spells CASSYREGYEQYF. In nucleotides, the CDR3 is TGTGCCAGCAGTTACCGGGAGGGCTACGAGCAGTACTTC.

This clone was recorded only once. The chain is built from TRBV7-9 and TRBJ2-3; D is uncertain. V was pared by 0 bases and J by 5 bases, with 15 bases between. The CDR3 runs to 16 residues. The germline gives CDR1 SEHNR, CDR2 FQNEAQ (reference sequence). The CDR3 DNA follows: TGTGCCAGCAGCTTAGCGCTGGCGGCACCTGTAGATACGCAGTATTTT. It is translated as CASSLALAAPVDTQYF.

The chain carries TRBV29-1 and TRBJ1-1; D is perhaps TRBD1 (5 bases). Germline V gene sequence: CDR1 SQVTM, CDR2 ANQGSEA. This CDR3 spans 15 amino acids. V lost 5 bases to trimming and J lost 2 bases, with 18 bases between them. CDR3 DNA sequence: TGCAGCGTTCGAAGACGATTGACAGATAACACTGAAGCTTTCTTT. As protein: CSVRRRLTDNTEAFF.

V usage is TRBV6-5 and J usage is TRBJ2-1; TRBD2 aligns across 7 bases. The V gene's germline CDR1 is MNHEY and CDR2 SVGAGI. The CDR3 is 12 amino acids. The V segment lost 8 bases and the J segment 6 bases; nucleotides outside the gene matches: 4. CDR3 protein: CASGGVSNEQFF. The CDR3 bases are TGTGCCAGCGGGGGGGTTTCCAATGAGCAGTTCTTC.

This clone was recorded once. The V call is TRBV29-1, the J call TRBJ1-1; D gene ambiguous. The CDR3 contains 13 residues. Germline V lookup: CDR1 SQVTM, CDR2 ANQGSEA. V was clipped by 3 bases and J by 0 bases, with 8 bases between them. The CDR3 DNA reads as TGCAGCGTTGAGGGCTTGATGAACACTGAAGCTTTCTTT. Translating it yields CSVEGLMNTEAFF.

The rearrangement links TRBV29-1 to TRBJ2-5; TRBD1 might be the D (6 bases). Germline lookup yields CDR1 SQVTM and CDR2 ANQGSEA. Trimming pared 5 bases from V and 0 bases from J, leaving 13 bases between. The CDR3 contains 14 residues. Here the CDR3 DNA reads TGCAGCGTTTGGAGCGGACAGTACCAAGAGACCCAGTACTTC. This codes for CSVWSGQYQETQYF.

The chain is built from TRBV5-6 and TRBJ2-7, with D unresolved. Germline CDR1 and CDR2: SGHDT and YYEEEE. V lost 1 base, J lost 3 bases, and 5 bases lay in between. This CDR3 has 12 residues. CDR3 nucleotide sequence: TGTGCCAGCAGCTTGCTCCTCTACGAGCAGTACTTC. This codes for CASSLLLYEQYF.

The V and J genes are TRBV6-6 and TRBJ1-1; tentative D call: TRBD1 (6 bases). The CDR3 spans 13 residues. In germline, CDR1 is MNHNY, CDR2 SVGAGI (reference sequence). Between the trimmed V and J ends, which lost 8 bases and 0 bases, there was a span of 10 bases. The chain's CDR3 is CASRWGLNTEAFF. DNA of the CDR3: TGTGCCAGCCGATGGGGGCTGAACACTGAAGCTTTCTTT.

This rearrangement joins TRBV19 to TRBJ1-2; tentative D call: TRBD1 (5 bases). The V and J ends lost 3 bases and 5 bases respectively, with 22 bases between them. Germline V gene sequence: CDR1 LNHDA, CDR2 SQIVND (reference sequence). The CDR3 extends over 17 amino acids. CDR3 DNA: TGTGCCAGTAGTATCCGGGACTCAGGAATAGTGACGTATGGCTACACCTTC. It encodes CASSIRDSGIVTYGYTF. The complete variable domain, with remaining parts taken from reference TRBV19 and TRBJ1-2, reads DGGITQSPKYLFRKEGQNVTLSCEQNLNHDAMYWYRQDPGQGLRLIYYSQIVNDFQKGDIAEGYSVSREKKESFPLTVTSAQKNPTAFYLCASSIRDSGIVTYGYTFGSGTRLTVV.

CDR3 in amino acids: CASSYTRVSYEQYF. In DNA form, the CDR3 reads TGTGCCAGCAGCTACACCAGGGTTTCCTACGAGCAGTACTTC. V and J are TRBV6-5 and TRBJ2-7; a possible D gene is TRBD1 (5 bases). Trimming left V 6 bases short and J 1 base short, with 13 bases between. The CDR3 is 14 amino acids. Germline lookup yields CDR1 MNHEY and CDR2 SVGAGI.

The chain has TRBV6-6 and TRBJ1-5; 10 positions match TRBD1. With V trimmed by 5 bases and J by 3 bases, 7 bases remained unmatched. The CDR3 spans 16 residues. Per germline, CDR1 MNHNY and CDR2 SVGAGI (reference sequence). CDR3 nucleotide sequence: TGTGCCAGCAGTCCGCCCGGGACAGGGGCCAATCAGCCCCAGCATTTT. The encoded protein is CASSPPGTGANQPQHF.

The chain is built from TRBV4-1 and TRBJ2-7; TRBD1 might be the D (6 bases). Germline CDR1 is MGHRA and CDR2 is YSYEKL. Deletions cut 5 bases from V and 0 bases from J, with 17 bases between. The CDR3 extends over 16 amino acids. CDR3 sequence (DNA): TGCGCCAGCAGCGACCCCGGGACAAGTAGCTCCTACGAGCAGTACTTC. Protein: CASSDPGTSSSYEQYF.

This chain uses TRBV29-1 with TRBJ2-2; 9 bases map to TRBD1. This CDR3 spans 15 amino acids. V lost 7 bases, J lost 1 base, and 7 bases stayed unmatched. The germline gives CDR1 SQVTM, CDR2 ANQGSEA. The CDR3 reads CSAGGGQGNTGELFF. Written as DNA, the CDR3 is TGCAGCGCCGGTGGGGGACAGGGGAACACCGGGGAGCTGTTTTTT.

This clone has a handful of counts. The gene calls are TRBV18 and TRBJ1-1, with 7 bases fitting TRBD1. After removal of 4 bases from V and 8 bases from J, the junction contained 4 bases not matched to a gene. Germline CDR1 is KGHSH and CDR2 is LQKENI. CDR3 size: 12 residues. DNA for the CDR3: TGTGCCAGCTCACGACAGGGAGTAGAAGCTTTCTTT. Translation: CASSRQGVEAFF.

This chain joins TRBV11-2 and TRBJ2-3; TRBD2 aligns across 13 bases. The CDR3 has 18 amino acids. V lost 2 bases and J lost 3; bases outside the gene matches: 8. In germline, CDR1 is SGHAT, CDR2 FQNNGV. The CDR3 sequence: CASSLSRTSGGRTDTQYF. The CDR3 DNA sequence: TGTGCCAGCAGCTTATCCCGGACTAGCGGGGGTCGGACAGATACGCAGTATTTT.